These 23 T cell receptor beta chains originate from one sample sequenced in a study of T cells after yellow fever vaccination. TCRdb fed the 5' RACE reads into MiXCR, producing one record per CDR3 protein. This sample has 450,000 to 600,000 distinct CDR3 sequences, with approximately 15% found just once. Sequencing was performed on PBMCs, taken on the day of the yellow fever booster vaccination. The receptors shown here come from a man younger than 40 who received the YFV17D yellow fever vaccine.

The chain uses TRBV28 and TRBJ2-1; D gene uncertain. The CDR3 is 17 residues long. V was clipped by 3 bases and J by 3 bases, with 18 bases between them. CDR1 and CDR2 from the germline V gene are MDHEN and SYDVKM. CDR3 nucleotide sequence: TGTGCCAGCAGTTTCCCTACCCGGTTACACGACTACAATGAGCAGTTCTTC. Translation: CASSFPTRLHDYNEQFF.

This clonotype was detected a few times. V and J are TRBV5-1 and TRBJ2-2; 9 bases are shared with TRBD2. The V segment lost 2 bases and the J segment 0 bases; nucleotides outside the gene matches: 2. Germline CDR1 and CDR2: SGHRS and YFSETQ. There are 16 residues in the CDR3. CDR3 DNA: TGCGCCAGCAGCTTTAGCGGGAGCACGAACACCGGGGAGCTGTTTTTT. Translating it yields CASSFSGSTNTGELFF. Full variable domain (outside the CDR3, taken from reference TRBV5-1 and TRBJ2-2): KAGVTQTPRYLIKTRGQQVTLSCSPISGHRSVSWYQQTPGQGLQFLFEYFSETQRNKGNFPGRFSGRQFSNSRSEMNVSTLELGDSALYLCASSFSGSTNTGELFFGEGSRLTVL.

This clonotype was counted between two and nine times. This sequence joins TRBV7-3 and TRBJ1-5; D is perhaps TRBD1 (6 bases). V dropped 8 bases and J dropped 4 bases, with 12 bases sitting between them. This CDR3 region has 13 residues. CDR1 SGHTA and CDR2 FQGTGA come from the germline V gene. In nucleotides, the CDR3 is TGTGCCAGCGCAACAGGGCCAAATCAGCCCCAGCATTTT. Encoded protein: CASATGPNQPQHF.

V gene TRBV11-2 combines with J gene TRBJ2-1; D ambiguous. Germline V lookup: CDR1 SGHAT, CDR2 FQNNGV. The V end lost 0 bases, the J end lost 5 bases, and 20 bases lay between the germline ends. This CDR3 has 18 residues. This CDR3 is CASSLEATGTRRNNEQFF. CDR3 coding DNA: TGTGCCAGCAGCTTAGAGGCGACTGGAACACGGAGAAACAATGAGCAGTTCTTC.

This chain uses TRBV7-3 with TRBJ2-5, with 8 bases aligning to TRBD1. The CDR3 spans 15 residues. Unmatched junction bases numbered 7, after V lost 3 bases and J lost 4 bases. The germline V gene has CDR1 SGHTA and CDR2 FQGTGA. This CDR3 reads CASSFAGQGIETQYF. CDR3 sequence (DNA): TGTGCCAGCAGCTTCGCCGGACAGGGTATAGAGACCCAGTACTTC.

The CDR3 loop is CAAGGIEQFF. CDR3 coding DNA: TGTGCCGCCGGGGGTATTGAGCAGTTCTTC. The chain joins TRBV6-2 or TRBV6-3 to TRBJ2-1; D might be TRBD2 (6 bases). This CDR3 spans 10 amino acids. The V end was cut by 11 bases, the J end by 9 bases, with 11 bases between. Germline V gene lookup returns CDR1 MNHEY and CDR2 SVGEGT.

Only a few counts were recorded for this clonotype. The chain recombines TRBV20-1 with TRBJ2-1; D ambiguous. The CDR3 is made up of 12 amino acids. Germline V gives CDR1 DFQATT, CDR2 SNEGSKA (reference sequence). Trimming shortened V by 3 bases and J by 6 bases, and 9 bases separated the two germline ends. Here the CDR3 reads CSASPSGNEQFF. Here the CDR3 DNA reads TGCAGTGCTAGTCCTAGTGGCAATGAGCAGTTCTTC.

There are a few counts of this clonotype. This rearrangement joins TRBV7-9 to TRBJ1-3; D remains unclear. Germline V gene lookup returns CDR1 SEHNR and CDR2 FQNEAQ (reference sequence). The CDR3 length is 15 residues. V was cut by 1 base and J by 1 base, with 8 bases left in between. CDR3 DNA: TGTGCCAGCAGCTTAGGGCGGCCGTCTGGAAACACCATATATTTT. This gives the protein CASSLGRPSGNTIYF.

This clonotype has only a few counts. V usage is TRBV5-6 and J usage is TRBJ1-2, with D unresolved. Trimming pared 3 bases from V and 4 bases from J, leaving 22 bases between. CDR1 SGHDT and CDR2 YYEEEE come from the germline V gene. The CDR3 loop spans 17 amino acids. The CDR3 here is CASSWAPQLGAGYGYTF. CDR3 coding DNA: TGTGCCAGCAGCTGGGCCCCTCAGTTAGGCGCGGGCTATGGCTACACCTTC.

The chain links TRBV5-1 to TRBJ2-7; no definite D call. With 0 bases removed from V and 4 bases from J, the gap between germline ends came to 11 bases. The germline V gene encodes CDR1 SGHRS and CDR2 YFSETQ. This CDR3 comprises 14 residues. The CDR3 coding sequence is TGCGCCAGCAGCTTGGTCACGTCGGCATACGAGCAGTACTTC. Its protein is CASSLVTSAYEQYF.

This rearrangement joins TRBV7-9 to TRBJ1-1; D is uncertain. The germline gives CDR1 SEHNR, CDR2 FQNEAQ (reference sequence). The CDR3 length is 15 residues. The V end lost 8 bases, the J end lost 1 base, and 17 bases lay between the germline ends. The CDR3 is CASRPFSAANTEAFF. As DNA, the CDR3 is TGTGCCAGCCGTCCTTTTTCCGCGGCGAACACTGAAGCTTTCTTT. The full variable domain, in which reference TRBV7-9 and TRBJ1-1 provide the parts outside the CDR3, is DTGVSQNPRHKITKRGQNVTFRCDPISEHNRLYWYRQTLGQGPEFLTYFQNEAQLEKSRLLSDRFSAERPKGSFSTLEIQRTEQGDSAMYLCASRPFSAANTEAFFGQGTRLTVV.

This clonotype was detected only a few times. The V and J genes are TRBV20-1 and TRBJ1-1, with D hard to call. The CDR3 has 12 amino acids. Trimming shortened V by 3 bases and J by 2 bases, and 7 bases separated the two germline ends. Germline CDR1 and CDR2: DFQATT and SNEGSKA (reference sequence). The CDR3 is CSARNPNTEAFF. The CDR3, as DNA: TGCAGTGCTAGGAACCCCAACACTGAAGCTTTCTTT.

V gene TRBV7-2 combines with J gene TRBJ2-7; D possibly corresponds to TRBD2 (5 bases). V was cut by 7 bases and J by 1 base, with 14 bases left in between. Germline CDR1 SGHTA, CDR2 FQGNSA. The CDR3 is 14 residues long. CDR3 protein: CASMAVRGSYEQYF. CDR3 bases: TGTGCCAGCATGGCCGTTCGAGGGTCCTACGAGCAGTACTTC.

The CDR3 loop is CASIKGPTDTQYF. CDR3 DNA sequence: TGCGCCAGCATAAAGGGCCCGACAGATACGCAGTATTTT. The chain uses TRBV5-1 and TRBJ2-3; D not certain. The CDR3 spans 13 residues. Germline V CDR1 and CDR2: SGHRS, YFSETQ. Trimming shortened V by 6 bases and J by 3 bases, and 11 bases separated the two germline ends.

This chain connects TRBV7-9 to TRBJ2-1; D might be TRBD2 (6 bases). V was clipped by 4 bases and J by 1 base, with 11 bases between them. The CDR3 runs to 15 residues. The germline gives CDR1 SEHNR, CDR2 FQNEAQ (reference sequence). Written as DNA, the CDR3 is TGTGCCAGCAGCTCGCCAGCGGGTTCCTACAATGAGCAGTTCTTC. The encoded protein is CASSSPAGSYNEQFF.

V and J are TRBV10-3 and TRBJ2-1; no firm D call. V shed 6 bases and J shed 2 bases, with 17 bases lying between them. The CDR3 is 16 amino acids. Looked up from germline, CDR1 is ENHRY and CDR2 is SYGVKD. The CDR3 loop reads CAIRGPGGEAYNEQFF. The CDR3 DNA reads TGTGCCATCAGAGGTCCCGGCGGAGAGGCCTACAATGAGCAGTTCTTC.

This rearrangement joins TRBV10-2 to TRBJ2-3; unclear D gene. Germline V gives CDR1 WSHSY, CDR2 SAAADI. This CDR3 has 13 residues. V lost 1 base and J lost 2, with 4 bases in between. The CDR3 DNA sequence: TGCGCCAGCAGTGAGTTGGTCACAGATACGCAGTATTTT. It yields the protein CASSELVTDTQYF.

This clonotype was found a few times. The CDR3 nucleotides are TGTGCCAGCAGTTTATTGGCTAGCGGGTACAATGAGCAGTTCTTC. It specifies CASSLLASGYNEQFF. This chain uses TRBV12-3 or TRBV12-4 with TRBJ2-1, with 8 nucleotides matching TRBD2. CDR3 length: 15 residues. Unmatched junction bases numbered 4, after V lost 2 bases and J lost 4 bases.

This clonotype was counted between two and nine times. The chain couples TRBV5-1 to TRBJ1-1; D not certain. The V end was cut by 0 bases, the J end by 1 base, with 7 bases between. The germline V gene has CDR1 SGHRS and CDR2 YFSETQ. This CDR3 region has 14 residues. CDR3 sequence: CASSLGSSNTEAFF. CDR3 coding DNA: TGCGCCAGCAGCTTGGGCAGCTCGAACACTGAAGCTTTCTTT.

This clonotype was detected only a few times. V is TRBV7-9 and J is TRBJ1-5; D is uncertain. Between the trimmed V and J ends, which lost 5 bases and 5 bases, there was a span of 10 bases. Germline V CDR1 and CDR2: SEHNR, FQNEAQ (reference sequence). The CDR3 consists of 13 residues. Here the CDR3 reads CASSPREDQPQHF. The CDR3 nucleotides read TGTGCCAGCAGCCCGAGGGAGGATCAGCCCCAGCATTTT. The full variable domain, with the rest looked up from reference TRBV7-9 and TRBJ1-5, is DTGVSQNPRHKITKRGQNVTFRCDPISEHNRLYWYRQTLGQGPEFLTYFQNEAQLEKSRLLSDRFSAERPKGSFSTLEIQRTEQGDSAMYLCASSPREDQPQHFGDGTRLSIL.

The chain uses TRBV20-1 and TRBJ2-1; D is perhaps TRBD2 (6 bases). Germline lookup yields CDR1 DFQATT and CDR2 SNEGSKA (reference sequence). Deletions cut 6 bases from V and 6 bases from J, with 18 bases between. The CDR3 runs to 14 residues. In DNA form, the CDR3 reads TGCAGTGCAAAGGAGGGCACTAGCCTCAATGAGCAGTTCTTC. Its translation: CSAKEGTSLNEQFF.

The rearrangement links TRBV25-1 to TRBJ2-5, with 9 nucleotides matching TRBD2. The V gene's germline CDR1 is MGHDK and CDR2 SYGVNS. There are 16 residues in the CDR3. V lost 7 bases and J lost 5; bases outside the gene matches: 14. The chain's CDR3 is CASMPPPSGMGETQYF. The CDR3 DNA is TGTGCCAGCATGCCCCCTCCTAGCGGGATGGGTGAGACCCAGTACTTC.

This clonotype has just a few counts. In DNA, the CDR3 is TGTGCCAGTTCTTGGCGGGAGGGTTCCTACGAGCAGTACTTC. The encoded protein is CASSWREGSYEQYF. The gene calls are TRBV5-5 and TRBJ2-7; 9 bases map to TRBD2. The CDR3 totals 14 residues. The germline V gene encodes CDR1 SGHKS and CDR2 YYEKEE (reference sequence). Losses at the gene ends were 8 bases for V and 1 base for J; bases not matched to a gene: 7.